The 28 T cell receptor beta chains in this list originate from one sample, sequenced in a study of T cell responses to AZD1222 COVID-19 vaccine. Assay used: immunoSEQ multiplex PCR; TCRdb lists only in-frame clones, some missing. Among tens of thousands of clones listed, about 90% were seen once. The sample here was peripheral blood, taken on day 0 of MenACWY control vaccination. The source is an adult in good health.

V usage is TRBV14 and J usage is TRBJ1-1; maybe TRBD1 (5 bases). The V gene's germline CDR1 is SGHDN and CDR2 FVKESK. This CDR3 has 15 amino acids. Between the trimmed V and J ends, which lost 4 bases and 0 bases, there was a span of 12 bases. The CDR3: CASSPPGPMNTEAFF. The CDR3 nucleotides are TGTGCCAGCAGCCCGCCGGGGCCCATGAACACTGAAGCTTTCTTT. Looking up the rest from reference TRBV14 and TRBJ1-1 gives the full variable domain: EAGVTQFPSHSVIEKGQTVTLRCDPISGHDNLYWYRRVMGKEIKFLLHFVKESKQDESGMPNNRFLAERTGGTYSTLKVQPAELEDSGVYFCASSPPGPMNTEAFFGQGTRLTVV.

CDR3 sequence: CSAGPGRNTEAFF. Written as DNA, the CDR3 is TGCAGCGCTGGGCCCGGTCGGAACACTGAAGCTTTCTTT. This chain connects TRBV29-1 to TRBJ1-1; D not certain. With 7 bases removed from V and 1 base from J, the gap between germline ends came to 13 bases. CDR1 and CDR2 from the germline V gene are SQVTM and ANQGSEA. This CDR3 region has 13 residues.

The chain carries TRBV6-4 and TRBJ2-7, with 9 bases matching TRBD2. Trimming removed 2 bases from V and 4 bases from J; junction bases left unmatched: 9. Per the germline V gene, CDR1 is MRHNA and CDR2 is SNTAGT. This CDR3 contains 16 residues. In DNA, the CDR3 is TGTGCCAGCAGTGACCCCAGGAGCGGGAGGCTTTACGAGCAGTACTTC. This gives the protein CASSDPRSGRLYEQYF.

This chain uses TRBV6-5 with TRBJ2-3; TRBD2 might be the D (5 bases). V gave up 1 base and J gave up 0 bases, with 11 bases separating them. Germline V gene data show CDR1 as MNHEY and CDR2 as SVGAGI. The CDR3 spans 16 residues. The CDR3: CASSYWASTSTDTQYF. As DNA, the CDR3 is TGTGCCAGCAGTTACTGGGCTAGCACTAGCACAGATACGCAGTATTTT.

The chain employs TRBV6-5 and TRBJ2-1; tentatively, D is TRBD2 (5 bases). Germline loops: CDR1 MNHEY, CDR2 SVGAGI. CDR3 length: 13 residues. V shed 7 bases and J shed 5 bases, with 12 bases lying between them. The CDR3 coding sequence is TGTGCCAGCACGCACCGGGAACACAATGAGCAGTTCTTC. It encodes CASTHREHNEQFF.

V usage is TRBV7-2 and J usage is TRBJ2-1; the match to TRBD1 covers 7 bases. The CDR3 loop spans 15 amino acids. Germline CDR1 is SGHTA and CDR2 is FQGNSA. Unmatched junction bases numbered 4, after V lost 2 bases and J lost 3 bases. CDR3 coding DNA: TGTGCCAGCAGCTTATCAGGGGGTATCTACAATGAGCAGTTCTTC. Amino acid sequence: CASSLSGGIYNEQFF. Together with reference TRBV7-2 and TRBJ2-1, the CDR3 gives the full variable domain: GAGVSQSPSNKVTEKGKDVELRCDPISGHTALYWYRQSLGQGLEFLIYFQGNSAPDKSGLPSDRFSAERTGGSVSTLTIQRTQQEDSAVYLCASSLSGGIYNEQFFGPGTRLTVL.

CDR3: CASSLISGGIQETQYF. The CDR3, as DNA: TGTGCCAGCAGCTTAATTAGCGGGGGGATACAAGAGACCCAGTACTTC. The gene calls are TRBV7-2 and TRBJ2-5; TRBD2 agrees at 10 bases. Germline V gives CDR1 SGHTA, CDR2 FQGNSA. The CDR3 totals 16 residues. V was pared by 2 bases and J by 2 bases, with 5 bases of the junction left unmatched.

The V and J genes are TRBV3-1 (or the pseudogene TRBV3-2) and TRBJ1-6; 9 bases align to TRBD1. This CDR3 has 14 amino acids. Germline CDR1 and CDR2: LGHDT and YNNKEL (reference sequence). V shed 5 bases, J shed 7 bases, and the junction held 3 bases outside the gene matches. This CDR3 reads CASSVGQGNSPLHF. The CDR3, as DNA: TGTGCCAGCAGCGTGGGACAGGGAAATTCACCCCTCCACTTT.

The V gene is TRBV6-1, the J gene TRBJ1-2; 7 bases match TRBD1. This CDR3 is 13 amino acids long. Trimming took 1 base from V and 8 from J; bases not matched to a gene: 4. Germline V gene data show CDR1 as MNHNS and CDR2 as SASEGT. The CDR3 DNA is TGTGCCAGCAGTGAAGTTCAGGGGGACGGCTACACCTTC. This codes for CASSEVQGDGYTF.

The V gene is TRBV28, the J gene TRBJ1-5; D is possibly TRBD1 (6 bases). The germline gives CDR1 MDHEN, CDR2 SYDVKM. The CDR3 covers 14 residues. Between the trimmed V and J ends, which lost 2 bases and 6 bases, there was a span of 11 bases. CDR3 residues: CASSLAGEGQPQHF. CDR3 nucleotide sequence: TGTGCCAGCAGTTTAGCAGGGGAGGGTCAGCCCCAGCATTTT.

The genes are TRBV18 and TRBJ2-2; D possibly corresponds to TRBD2 (6 bases). The germline gives CDR1 KGHSH, CDR2 LQKENI. The CDR3 covers 17 residues. Trimming removed 2 bases at V and 2 bases at J, with 15 bases between. The CDR3 DNA sequence: TGTGCCAGCTCACCAATCACATCCGGGGGAAACACCGGGGAGCTGTTTTTT. Translated: CASSPITSGGNTGELFF.

This chain joins TRBV7-9 and TRBJ2-1; 8 nucleotides line up with TRBD1. This CDR3 is 12 amino acids long. The germline V gene has CDR1 SEHNR and CDR2 FQNEAQ (reference sequence). Losses at the gene ends were 3 bases for V and 10 bases for J; bases not matched to a gene: 2. Written as DNA, the CDR3 is TGTGCCAGCAGCTTGGACAGGGTCGAGCAGTTCTTC. Protein product: CASSLDRVEQFF.

The chain combines TRBV28 with TRBJ2-1, with 15 bases identical to TRBD2. Germline CDR1 is MDHEN and CDR2 is SYDVKM. There are 15 residues in the CDR3. V shed 5 bases and J 7 bases; nucleotides not matched to a gene: 3. The CDR3 spells CASSRTSGRVNEQFF. The CDR3 nucleotides read TGTGCCAGCAGTCGGACTAGCGGGAGGGTAAATGAGCAGTTCTTC. The variable domain in full, completed from reference TRBV28 and TRBJ2-1, reads DVKVTQSSRYLVKRTGEKVFLECVQDMDHENMFWYRQDPGLGLRLIYFSYDVKMKEKGDIPEGYSVSREKKERFSLILESASTNQTSMYLCASSRTSGRVNEQFFGPGTRLTVL.

This clone was detected a few times. The chain is built from TRBV2 and TRBJ2-7, with 8 bases aligning to TRBD1. The V segment lost 5 bases and the J segment 3 bases; nucleotides outside the gene matches: 3. CDR3 size: 13 residues. From germline, CDR1 is SNHLY and CDR2 FYNNEI. The CDR3 loop reads CASSFDRGYEQYF. CDR3 in DNA: TGTGCCAGCAGTTTTGACAGGGGCTACGAGCAGTACTTC. The full variable domain, its missing parts supplied by reference TRBV2 and TRBJ2-7, is EPEVTQTPSHQVTQMGQEVILRCVPISNHLYFYWYRQILGQKVEFLVSFYNNEISEKSEIFDDQFSVERPDGSNFTLKIRSTKLEDSAMYFCASSFDRGYEQYFGPGTRLTVT.

The rearrangement joins TRBV6-5 to TRBJ1-6; a possible D gene is TRBD1 (5 bases). V was shortened by 6 bases and J by 5 bases, with 11 bases between the two germline ends. The CDR3 covers 14 residues. Germline V lookup: CDR1 MNHEY, CDR2 SVGAGI. The CDR3 loop is CASSLGAHNSPLHF. The CDR3 bases are TGTGCCAGCAGCCTCGGGGCCCATAATTCACCCCTCCACTTT.

This chain joins TRBV5-8 and TRBJ2-7, with 7 bases lining up with TRBD2. Germline CDR1 is SGHTS and CDR2 is YDEGEE. The CDR3 covers 16 residues. Unmatched junction bases numbered 9, after V lost 0 bases and J lost 3 bases. The CDR3 protein is CASSLELGGFGYEQYF. CDR3 in DNA: TGTGCCAGCAGCTTGGAGCTGGGGGGGTTCGGCTACGAGCAGTACTTC.

The genes are TRBV9 and TRBJ1-2, with D possibly being TRBD1 (6 bases). Trimming took 4 bases from V and 6 from J, leaving 16 bases between them. The CDR3 runs to 14 residues. Germline V gives CDR1 SGDLS, CDR2 YYNGEE. CDR3 in amino acids: CASSPRGRGDGYTF. Here the CDR3 DNA reads TGTGCCAGCAGCCCCCGGGGCAGGGGCGATGGCTACACCTTC.

This clone was seen once. V usage is TRBV28 and J usage is TRBJ2-3; D ambiguous. The CDR3 runs 12 residues. V gave up 0 bases and J gave up 3 bases, with 1 base separating them. The germline gives CDR1 MDHEN, CDR2 SYDVKM. CDR3 sequence: CASSLWTDTQYF. CDR3 nucleotides: TGTGCCAGCAGTTTATGGACAGATACGCAGTATTTT. Combining the CDR3 with reference TRBV28 and TRBJ2-3 gives the whole variable domain DVKVTQSSRYLVKRTGEKVFLECVQDMDHENMFWYRQDPGLGLRLIYFSYDVKMKEKGDIPEGYSVSREKKERFSLILESASTNQTSMYLCASSLWTDTQYFGPGTRLTVL.

The chain combines TRBV6-5 with TRBJ2-7; D remains ambiguous. Germline V CDR1 and CDR2: MNHEY, SVGAGI. V gave up 6 bases and J gave up 0 bases, with 9 bases separating them. The CDR3 loop spans 13 amino acids. The CDR3 DNA is TGTGCCAGCAGCCTCCAGCACTCCTACGAGCAGTACTTC. Protein: CASSLQHSYEQYF.

This chain joins TRBV6-5 and TRBJ2-3, with D perhaps TRBD1 or TRBD2 (5 bases each). CDR1 and CDR2 from the germline V gene are MNHEY and SVGAGI. The length of the CDR3 is 15 residues. Between the trimmed V and J ends, which lost 6 bases and 0 bases, there was a span of 13 bases. CDR3 amino acids: CASSPPGPSTDTQYF. The CDR3 region has the DNA TGTGCCAGCAGCCCACCGGGACCGAGCACAGATACGCAGTATTTT.

V and J are TRBV5-1 and TRBJ2-1, with a tentative D call TRBD2 (6 bases). CDR1 and CDR2 (germline): SGHRS, YFSETQ. The V end lost 4 bases, the J end lost 1 base, and 12 bases lay between the germline ends. This CDR3 region has 15 residues. CDR3 loop: CASSPQTSSYNEQFF. CDR3 in DNA: TGCGCCAGCAGCCCTCAGACTAGTTCCTACAATGAGCAGTTCTTC.

The chain employs TRBV4-2 and TRBJ1-5, with a possible D match to TRBD1 (6 bases). CDR1 LGHNA and CDR2 YNFKEQ come from the germline V gene. V gave up 1 base and J gave up 1 base, with 8 bases separating them. This CDR3 region has 15 residues. CDR3 DNA: TGTGCCAGCAGCCAAGGGGGGCCAAGCAATCAGCCCCAGCATTTT. Translation gives CASSQGGPSNQPQHF.

The chain is built from TRBV5-1 and TRBJ2-7, with 9 bases lining up with TRBD2. Germline assignment: CDR1 SGHRS and CDR2 YFSETQ. V dropped 4 bases and J dropped 0; count of bases not matched to a gene: 5. The CDR3 totals 15 residues. The CDR3 nucleotides read TGCGCCAGCAGCCATAGCGGGAGCTCCTCCTACGAGCAGTACTTC. It is translated as CASSHSGSSSYEQYF.

The CDR3 reads CASRSESYEQYF. In DNA form, the CDR3 reads TGCGCCAGCAGGTCTGAGTCCTACGAGCAGTACTTC. The rearrangement uses TRBV10-2 and TRBJ2-7; no firm D call. Trimming removed 6 bases at V and 1 base at J, with 7 bases between. Germline CDR1 and CDR2: WSHSY and SAAADI. This CDR3 contains 12 residues.

J is TRBJ1-2 and V is TRBV5-8; no clear D. The length of the CDR3 is 12 residues. Per germline, CDR1 SGHTS and CDR2 YDEGEE. Trimming took off 0 bases at V and 7 bases at J, with 7 bases between the two ends. The DNA for the CDR3 is TGTGCCAGCAGCTTGGGCAGTGGTGGCTACACCTTC. It translates to CASSLGSGGYTF.

CDR3 in DNA: TGCGCCAGCAGCTGGGAAGCTTACAATGAGCAGTTCTTC. It translates to CASSWEAYNEQFF. V and J are TRBV10-2 and TRBJ2-1; no definite D call. Per the germline V gene, CDR1 is WSHSY and CDR2 is SAAADI. V was shortened by 6 bases and J by 4 bases, with 10 bases between the two germline ends. The CDR3 contains 13 residues.

The rearrangement uses TRBV7-2 and TRBJ2-2; 11 nucleotides agree with TRBD2. The length of the CDR3 is 19 residues. Germline V gives CDR1 SGHTA, CDR2 FQGNSA. Trimming removed 1 base from V and 7 bases from J; junction bases left unmatched: 14. The CDR3 protein is CASSLVLIAGGDPHGELFF. The CDR3 coding sequence is TGTGCCAGCAGCTTAGTCCTAATAGCGGGGGGGGATCCCCACGGGGAGCTGTTTTTT.

The chain couples TRBV5-1 to TRBJ2-5; no definite D call. Germline V gives CDR1 SGHRS, CDR2 YFSETQ. Trimming removed 0 bases at V and 2 bases at J, with 5 bases between. The CDR3 length is 13 residues. CDR3 amino acids: CASSLVLQETQYF. The CDR3 DNA sequence: TGCGCCAGCAGCTTGGTCCTGCAAGAGACCCAGTACTTC.